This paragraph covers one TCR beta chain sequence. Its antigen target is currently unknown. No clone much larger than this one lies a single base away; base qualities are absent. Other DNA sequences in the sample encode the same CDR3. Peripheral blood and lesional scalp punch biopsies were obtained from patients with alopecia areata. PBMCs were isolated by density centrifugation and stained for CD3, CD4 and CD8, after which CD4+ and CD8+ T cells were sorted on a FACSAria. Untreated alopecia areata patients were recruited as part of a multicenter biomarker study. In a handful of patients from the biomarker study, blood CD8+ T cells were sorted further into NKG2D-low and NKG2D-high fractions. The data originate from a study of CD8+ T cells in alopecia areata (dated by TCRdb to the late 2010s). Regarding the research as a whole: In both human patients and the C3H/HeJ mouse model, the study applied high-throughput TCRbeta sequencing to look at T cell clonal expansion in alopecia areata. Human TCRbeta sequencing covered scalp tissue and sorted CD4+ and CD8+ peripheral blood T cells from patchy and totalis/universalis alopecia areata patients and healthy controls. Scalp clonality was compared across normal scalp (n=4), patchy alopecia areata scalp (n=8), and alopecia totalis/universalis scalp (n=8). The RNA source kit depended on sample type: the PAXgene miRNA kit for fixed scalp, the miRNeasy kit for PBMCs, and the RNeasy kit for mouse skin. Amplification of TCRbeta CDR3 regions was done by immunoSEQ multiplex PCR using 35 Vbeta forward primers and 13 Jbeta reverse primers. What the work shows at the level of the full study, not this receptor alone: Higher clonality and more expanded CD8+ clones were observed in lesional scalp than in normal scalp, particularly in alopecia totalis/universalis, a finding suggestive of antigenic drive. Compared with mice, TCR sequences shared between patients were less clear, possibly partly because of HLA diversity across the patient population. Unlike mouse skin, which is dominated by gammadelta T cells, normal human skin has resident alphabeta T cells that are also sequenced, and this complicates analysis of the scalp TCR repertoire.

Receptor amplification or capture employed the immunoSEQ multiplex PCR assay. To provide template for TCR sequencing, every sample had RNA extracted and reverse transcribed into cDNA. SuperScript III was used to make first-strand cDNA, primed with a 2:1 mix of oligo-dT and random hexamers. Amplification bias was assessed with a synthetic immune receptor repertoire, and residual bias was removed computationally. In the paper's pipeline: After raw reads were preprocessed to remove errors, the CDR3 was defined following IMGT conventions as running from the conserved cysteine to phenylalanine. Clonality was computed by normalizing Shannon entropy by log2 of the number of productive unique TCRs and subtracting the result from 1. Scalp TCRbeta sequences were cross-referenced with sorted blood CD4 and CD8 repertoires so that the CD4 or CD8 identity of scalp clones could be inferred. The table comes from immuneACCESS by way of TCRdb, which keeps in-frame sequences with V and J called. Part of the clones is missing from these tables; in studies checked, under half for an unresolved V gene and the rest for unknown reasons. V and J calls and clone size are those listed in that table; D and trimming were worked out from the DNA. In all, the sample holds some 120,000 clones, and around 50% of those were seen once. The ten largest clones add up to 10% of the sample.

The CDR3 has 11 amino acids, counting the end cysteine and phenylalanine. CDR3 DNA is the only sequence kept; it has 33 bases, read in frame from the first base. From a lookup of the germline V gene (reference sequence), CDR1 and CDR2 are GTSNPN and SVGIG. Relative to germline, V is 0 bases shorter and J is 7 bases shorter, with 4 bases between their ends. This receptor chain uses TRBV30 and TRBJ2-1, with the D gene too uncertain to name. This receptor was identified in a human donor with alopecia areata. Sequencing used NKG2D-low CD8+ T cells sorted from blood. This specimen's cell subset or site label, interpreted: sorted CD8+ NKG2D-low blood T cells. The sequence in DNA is TGTGCCTGGAGTGTGGGTAATGAGCAGTTCTTC. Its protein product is CAWSVGNEQFF.